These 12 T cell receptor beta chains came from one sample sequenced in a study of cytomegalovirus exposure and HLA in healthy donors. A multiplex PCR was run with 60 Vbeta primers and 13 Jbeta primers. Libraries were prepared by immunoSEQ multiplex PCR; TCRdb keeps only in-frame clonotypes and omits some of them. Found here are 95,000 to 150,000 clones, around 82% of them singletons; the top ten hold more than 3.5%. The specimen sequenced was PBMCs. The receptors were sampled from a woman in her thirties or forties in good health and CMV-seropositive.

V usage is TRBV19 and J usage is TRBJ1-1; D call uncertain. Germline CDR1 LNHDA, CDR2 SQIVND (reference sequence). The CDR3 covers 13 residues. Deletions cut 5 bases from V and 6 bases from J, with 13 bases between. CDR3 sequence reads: CASSPNSIAEAFF. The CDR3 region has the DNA TGTGCCAGTAGTCCGAACAGTATTGCTGAAGCTTTCTTT.

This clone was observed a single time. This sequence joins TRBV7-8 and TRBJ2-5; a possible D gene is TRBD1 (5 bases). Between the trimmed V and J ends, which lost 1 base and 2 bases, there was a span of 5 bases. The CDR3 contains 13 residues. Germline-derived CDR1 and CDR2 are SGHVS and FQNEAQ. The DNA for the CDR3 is TGTGCCAGCAGCTTAGGACAGCAAGAGACCCAGTACTTC. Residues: CASSLGQQETQYF.

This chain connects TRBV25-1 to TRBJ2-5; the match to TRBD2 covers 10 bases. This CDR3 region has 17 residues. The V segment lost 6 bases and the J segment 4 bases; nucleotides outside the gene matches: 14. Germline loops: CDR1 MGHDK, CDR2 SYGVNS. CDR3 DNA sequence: TGTGCCAGCAGGAACCCGGCTAGCGGGAGATCATTAGAGACCCAGTACTTC. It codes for CASRNPASGRSLETQYF.

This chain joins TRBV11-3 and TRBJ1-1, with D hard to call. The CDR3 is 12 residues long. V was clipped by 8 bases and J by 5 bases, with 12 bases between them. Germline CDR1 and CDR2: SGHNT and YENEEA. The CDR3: CASARGSTEAFF. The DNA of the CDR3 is TGTGCCAGCGCCCGGGGTTCAACTGAAGCTTTCTTT.

CDR3 in amino acids: CASSYRGRDQPQHF. The CDR3 DNA reads as TGTGCCAGCAGTTATCGAGGGCGCGATCAGCCCCAGCATTTT. The chain employs TRBV6-6 and TRBJ1-5; D uncertain. The V end lost 3 bases, the J end lost 5 bases, and 11 bases lay between the germline ends. The CDR3 has 14 residues. Germline CDR1 MNHNY, CDR2 SVGAGI (reference sequence).

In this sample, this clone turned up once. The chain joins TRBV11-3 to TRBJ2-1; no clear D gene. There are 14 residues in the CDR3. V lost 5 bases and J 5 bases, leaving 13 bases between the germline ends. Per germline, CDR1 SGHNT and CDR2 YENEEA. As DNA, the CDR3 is TGTGCCAGCAGCCTTTGGGCATCCGACAATGAGCAGTTCTTC. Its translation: CASSLWASDNEQFF.

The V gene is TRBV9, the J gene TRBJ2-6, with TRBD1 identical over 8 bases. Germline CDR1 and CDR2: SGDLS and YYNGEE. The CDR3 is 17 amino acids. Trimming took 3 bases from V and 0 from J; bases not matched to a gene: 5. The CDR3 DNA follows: TGTGCCAGCAGCGGACGACAGGGGAACTCTGGGGCCAACGTCCTGACTTTC. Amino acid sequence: CASSGRQGNSGANVLTF. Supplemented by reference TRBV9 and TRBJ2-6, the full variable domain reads DSGVTQTPKHLITATGQRVTLRCSPRSGDLSVYWYQQSLDQGLQFLIQYYNGEERAKGNILERFSAQQFPDLHSELNLSSLELGDSALYFCASSGRQGNSGANVLTFGAGSRLTVL.

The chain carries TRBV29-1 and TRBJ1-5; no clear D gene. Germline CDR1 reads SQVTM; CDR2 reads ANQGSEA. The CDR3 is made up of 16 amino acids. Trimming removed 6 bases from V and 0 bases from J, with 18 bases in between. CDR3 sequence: CSVKDGGLYSNQPQHF. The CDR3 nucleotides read TGCAGCGTGAAGGACGGAGGGCTATATAGCAATCAGCCCCAGCATTTT.

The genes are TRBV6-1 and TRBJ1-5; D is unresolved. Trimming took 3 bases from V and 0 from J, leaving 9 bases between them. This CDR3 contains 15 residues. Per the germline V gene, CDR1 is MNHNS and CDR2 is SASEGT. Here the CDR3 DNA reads TGTGCCAGCAGTGAGTCCAGGAATAGCAATCAGCCCCAGCATTTT. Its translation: CASSESRNSNQPQHF.

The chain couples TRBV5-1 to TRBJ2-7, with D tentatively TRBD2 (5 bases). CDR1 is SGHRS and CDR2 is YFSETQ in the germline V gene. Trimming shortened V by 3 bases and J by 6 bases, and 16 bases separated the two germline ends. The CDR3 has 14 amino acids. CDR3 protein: CASSSRTPLGEQYF. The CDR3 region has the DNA TGCGCCAGCAGCTCCCGGACTCCGCTTGGCGAGCAGTACTTC.

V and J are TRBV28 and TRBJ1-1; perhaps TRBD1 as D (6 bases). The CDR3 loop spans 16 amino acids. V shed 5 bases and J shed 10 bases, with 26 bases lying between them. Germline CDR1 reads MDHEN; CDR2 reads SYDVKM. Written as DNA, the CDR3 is TGTGCCAGCAGTACCCATTCCCGGGACACCGCTCTGCCAGCTTTCTTT. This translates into CASSTHSRDTALPAFF. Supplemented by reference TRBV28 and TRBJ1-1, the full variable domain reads DVKVTQSSRYLVKRTGEKVFLECVQDMDHENMFWYRQDPGLGLRLIYFSYDVKMKEKGDIPEGYSVSREKKERFSLILESASTNQTSMYLCASSTHSRDTALPAFFGQGTRLTVV.

This CDR3 reads CASSVGGLSNEQFF. DNA for the CDR3: TGTGCCAGCAGCGTAGGTGGTCTTAGCAATGAGCAGTTCTTC. This chain links TRBV9 with TRBJ2-1; D gene unclear. V was pared by 0 bases and J by 6 bases, with 10 bases between. The germline V gene has CDR1 SGDLS and CDR2 YYNGEE. This CDR3 spans 14 amino acids.